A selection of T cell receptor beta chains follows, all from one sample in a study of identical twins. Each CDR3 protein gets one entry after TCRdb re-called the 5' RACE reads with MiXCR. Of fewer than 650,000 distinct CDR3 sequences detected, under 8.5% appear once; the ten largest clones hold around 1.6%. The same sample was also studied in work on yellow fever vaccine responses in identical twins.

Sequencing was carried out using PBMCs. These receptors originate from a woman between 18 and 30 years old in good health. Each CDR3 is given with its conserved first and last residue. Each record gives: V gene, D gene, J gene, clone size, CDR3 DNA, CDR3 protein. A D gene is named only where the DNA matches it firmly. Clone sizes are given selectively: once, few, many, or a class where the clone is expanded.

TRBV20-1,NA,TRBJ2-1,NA,TGCAGTGCTAGACCTTCGACTAGAACAGCTCTGATACGTGAGCAGTTCTTC,CSARPSTRTALIREQFF
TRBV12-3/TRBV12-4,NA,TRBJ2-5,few,TGTGCCAGCAGATCGACTCGGAGGGCCCAGTACTTC,CASRSTRRAQYF
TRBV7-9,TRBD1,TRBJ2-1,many,TGTGCCAGCAGCCTAAACAGGGGGTTCAGCTCCTACAATGAGCAGTTCTTC,CASSLNRGFSSYNEQFF
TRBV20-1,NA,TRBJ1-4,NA,TGCAGTGCCCGAAGTGGGGCTTATAATGAAAAACTGTTTTTT,CSARSGAYNEKLFF
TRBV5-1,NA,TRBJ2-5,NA,TGCGCCAGCAGCTCACTCGAAGTAAGAGTTATGGGGACCCAGTACTTC,CASSSLEVRVMGTQYF
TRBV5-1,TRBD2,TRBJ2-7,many,TGCGCCAGCAGCCGGACTAGCGGGTTCCCCTACGAGCAGTACTTC,CASSRTSGFPYEQYF
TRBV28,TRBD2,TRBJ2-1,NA,TGTGCCAGCAGCCTAAGCAGCGGGAGGTCGTTCAATGAGCAGTTCTTC,CASSLSSGRSFNEQFF
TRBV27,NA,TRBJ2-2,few,TGTGCCAGCAGTTTCTATTGGGGCGTGGGGGGCACCGGGGAGCTGTTTTTT,CASSFYWGVGGTGELFF
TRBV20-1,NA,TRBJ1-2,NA,TGCAGTGCAAACGGGGGAGCTGGCTACACCTTC,CSANGGAGYTF
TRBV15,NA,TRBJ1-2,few,TGTGCCACCAGCGGGCTAAGTGATAGCTACACCTTC,CATSGLSDSYTF
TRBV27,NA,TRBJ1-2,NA,TGTGCCAGCAGTTTATCCGCATCCTATGGCTACACCTTC,CASSLSASYGYTF